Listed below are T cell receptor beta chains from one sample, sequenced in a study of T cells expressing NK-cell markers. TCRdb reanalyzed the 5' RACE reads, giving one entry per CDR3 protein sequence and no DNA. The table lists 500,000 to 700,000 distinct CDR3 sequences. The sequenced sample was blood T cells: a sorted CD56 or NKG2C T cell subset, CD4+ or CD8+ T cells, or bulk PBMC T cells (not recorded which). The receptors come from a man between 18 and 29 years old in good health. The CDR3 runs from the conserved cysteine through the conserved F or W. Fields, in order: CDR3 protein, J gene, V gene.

CDR3 protein: CSARDLVTGTQEFF
J gene: TRBJ2-1
V gene: TRBV20-1

CDR3 protein: CASTFRGGVNTEAFF
J gene: TRBJ1-1
V gene: TRBV6-2/TRBV6-3

CDR3 protein: CSARDLSGLRGNEQYF
J gene: TRBJ2-7
V gene: TRBV20-1

CDR3 protein: CATSDLYYEQFF
J gene: TRBJ2-1
V gene: TRBV24-1

CDR3 protein: CASSNVGQGEETQYF
J gene: TRBJ2-5
V gene: TRBV5-5

CDR3 protein: CASSPPTSGIKETQYF
J gene: TRBJ2-5
V gene: TRBV5-1

CDR3 protein: CASSLVGLTDTQYF
J gene: TRBJ2-3
V gene: TRBV5-1

CDR3 protein: CAWSQRVGETQYF
J gene: TRBJ2-5
V gene: TRBV30

CDR3 protein: CASSFASGGREQYF
J gene: TRBJ2-7
V gene: TRBV7-2

CDR3 protein: CAISFMTSGTWTQYF
J gene: TRBJ2-5
V gene: TRBV10-3

CDR3 protein: CASSVGLAGAEETQYF
J gene: TRBJ2-5
V gene: TRBV9

CDR3 protein: CATSPTGTLSGYTF
J gene: TRBJ1-2
V gene: TRBV24-1

CDR3 protein: CASSDKGLAGGRETQYF
J gene: TRBJ2-5
V gene: TRBV7-2

CDR3 protein: CASSFWQGDTEAFF
J gene: TRBJ1-1
V gene: TRBV27

CDR3 protein: CASSEAGRGVGDTQYF
J gene: TRBJ2-3
V gene: TRBV6-1

CDR3 protein: CASSPHRVTNEKLFF
J gene: TRBJ1-4
V gene: TRBV4-2

CDR3 protein: CASRGDRLNSGANVLTF
J gene: TRBJ2-6
V gene: TRBV6-1

CDR3 protein: CASTRGIPDTQYF
J gene: TRBJ2-3
V gene: TRBV18

CDR3 protein: CASTLGAGEVRGGANVLTF
J gene: TRBJ2-6
V gene: TRBV12-3/TRBV12-4

CDR3 protein: CSCKEGRKDTQYF
J gene: TRBJ2-3
V gene: TRBV20-1

CDR3 protein: CASILAGGIEQFF
J gene: TRBJ2-1
V gene: TRBV12-3/TRBV12-4

CDR3 protein: CASRMPGQGIETQYF
J gene: TRBJ2-5
V gene: TRBV12-3/TRBV12-4

CDR3 protein: CASSPTGTGGANVLTF
J gene: TRBJ2-6
V gene: TRBV4-2

CDR3 protein: CASSQDRGVNTGELFF
J gene: TRBJ2-2
V gene: TRBV4-3

CDR3 protein: CASSRSPEVREQFF
J gene: TRBJ2-1
V gene: TRBV12-3/TRBV12-4

CDR3 protein: CASSLDPGQSSYEQYF
J gene: TRBJ2-7
V gene: TRBV11-2

CDR3 protein: CASSHGTGADTQYF
J gene: TRBJ2-3
V gene: TRBV7-2

CDR3 protein: CASSRQLAGGIETQYF
J gene: TRBJ2-5
V gene: TRBV4-2

CDR3 protein: CASRDPYGYTF
J gene: TRBJ1-2
V gene: TRBV25-1

CDR3 protein: CASTRRPGTGVNNEQFF
J gene: TRBJ2-1
V gene: TRBV27

CDR3 protein: CSADWNTDTQYF
J gene: TRBJ2-3
V gene: TRBV20-1

CDR3 protein: CSAHGGRATGELFF
J gene: TRBJ2-2
V gene: TRBV20-1

CDR3 protein: CASSLVRGAPYNEQFF
J gene: TRBJ2-1
V gene: TRBV11-2

CDR3 protein: CASSPGETGYQFF
J gene: TRBJ2-1
V gene: TRBV9

CDR3 protein: CASAPGLIPDTQYF
J gene: TRBJ2-3
V gene: TRBV6-1

CDR3 protein: CASSSAANTGELFF
J gene: TRBJ2-2
V gene: TRBV7-3

CDR3 protein: CASSQEGLSSTDTQYF
J gene: TRBJ2-3
V gene: TRBV4-1

CDR3 protein: CSVWSTMNTEAFF
J gene: TRBJ1-1
V gene: TRBV29-1

CDR3 protein: CASSKRLAGEGDTQYF
J gene: TRBJ2-3
V gene: TRBV7-2

CDR3 protein: CATGGGQNEAFF
J gene: TRBJ1-1
V gene: TRBV18

CDR3 protein: CATSDPGPENEQFF
J gene: TRBJ2-1
V gene: TRBV24-1

CDR3 protein: CASSPGLAGAGYNEQFF
J gene: TRBJ2-1
V gene: TRBV6-2/TRBV6-3

CDR3 protein: CASRGGQRELFF
J gene: TRBJ2-2
V gene: TRBV2

CDR3 protein: CASSLRTGASLVAFF
J gene: TRBJ1-1
V gene: TRBV28

CDR3 protein: CSASLTGGNNQPQHF
J gene: TRBJ1-5
V gene: TRBV20-1

CDR3 protein: CSANKPTNNEQFF
J gene: TRBJ2-1
V gene: TRBV20-1

CDR3 protein: CASSFVTGSKNIQYF
J gene: TRBJ2-4
V gene: TRBV7-2

CDR3 protein: CASSQGRLHNEQFF
J gene: TRBJ2-1
V gene: TRBV3-1

CDR3 protein: CASSPGTSGRAAEQYF
J gene: TRBJ2-7
V gene: TRBV18

CDR3 protein: CSARGEKSLYEQYF
J gene: TRBJ2-7
V gene: TRBV20-1

CDR3 protein: CASSSPGTRGNNEQFF
J gene: TRBJ2-1
V gene: TRBV5-4

CDR3 protein: CASSLEQGARNTEAFF
J gene: TRBJ1-1
V gene: TRBV5-1

CDR3 protein: CASSARPPPGLAEQFF
J gene: TRBJ2-1
V gene: TRBV9

CDR3 protein: CASSRQKNTEAFF
J gene: TRBJ1-1
V gene: TRBV18

CDR3 protein: CSASPLAGAPDEQFF
J gene: TRBJ2-1
V gene: TRBV20-1

CDR3 protein: CASSVGISENNEQFF
J gene: TRBJ2-1
V gene: TRBV9

CDR3 protein: CSARTTRRNTEAFF
J gene: TRBJ1-1
V gene: TRBV20-1